Ten or more counts support the clone carrying this T cell receptor beta chain. Its target is unknown. These data originate in a study of T-cell reconstitution after alpha-beta-depleted transplantation in children. Study-wide results and limits: T-cell numbers and diversity, one year after transplant, stemmed largely from T cells that were newly produced.

Unique molecular identifiers were used in preparing the TCRbeta library. TCRdb called the PCR reads again in MiXCR, with one record for every CDR3 protein. The table lists 250,000 to 300,000 distinct CDR3 sequences, more than 9% of them singletons. This CDR3 is 15 amino acids long. V dropped 4 bases and J dropped 2 bases, with 13 bases sitting between them. The germline CDR1 and CDR2 sequences are LNHNV and YYDKDF (reference sequence). The chain recombines TRBV15 with TRBJ2-3, with D tentatively TRBD1 (5 bases). The sequenced sample was peripheral blood, obtained 180 days after TCRalphabeta/CD19-depleted stem cell transplant. The receptor was derived from a male patient aged 2-9 years who had a stem cell transplant for chronic granulomatous disease, so the T cells may come from the graft donor. CDR3 residues: CATSTGQGSTDTQYF. The CDR3 DNA sequence: TGTGCCACCAGCACAGGCCAGGGCTCCACAGATACGCAGTATTTT.